This TCR beta chain stems from a study of blood T cell repertoires in COVID-19. About the research overall: COVID-19 samples collected from the United States, Italy and Spain covered acute and convalescent phases. PBMCs, B-cell-depleted T cells, or T cells were the source of the cDNA or gDNA that made up the material.

This clone was seen once. Germline assignment: CDR1 MNHEY and CDR2 SVGAGI. V lost 2 bases and J lost 7, with 5 bases in between. CDR3 length: 12 amino acids. Per the original methods: Estimated nucleated cell counts came from reference gene primer amplification. Sequenced by immunoSEQ multiplex PCR; TCRdb stores in-frame clones only, minus some. The V and J calls and clone size were taken over from that table, and D and trimming were inferred from the DNA. The table records around 300,000 clones, around 90% of them present only once. Sequencing input: peripheral blood. The gene calls are TRBV6-5 and TRBJ2-2; unclear D gene. This TCR came from a man aged 50-60 years with active or convalescent COVID-19. CDR3 sequence reads: CASSYRVGELFF. The CDR3 region has the DNA TGTGCCAGCAGTTACCGGGTCGGGGAGCTGTTTTTT.